The 2 T cell receptor beta chains below all came from one sample that was sequenced in a study of blood T cell repertoires in COVID-19. Profiled with immunoSEQ multiplex PCR; TCRdb holds only in-frame clones, not every one. This sample yields approximately 75,000 clones, of which 75% to 90% are seen a single time; 5.5% to 7.5% belongs to the top ten. Sequencing was carried out using peripheral blood. The receptors derive from a man at least 80 years old with COVID-19, enrolled during active disease.

This clone was observed once. The chain uses TRBV10-3 and TRBJ1-4, with D possibly TRBD1 on 5 matching bases. Germline CDR1 is ENHRY and CDR2 is SYGVKD. CDR3 length: 14 residues. V was pared by 2 bases and J by 6 bases, with 10 bases between. CDR3 DNA: TGTGCCATCAGTGAGCGGGGGGGGGATGAAAAACTGTTTTTT. It encodes CAISERGGDEKLFF.

This chain connects TRBV24-1 to TRBJ2-3; weak D call: TRBD2 (6 bases). Germline CDR1 and CDR2: KGHDR and SFDVKD. The CDR3 is 15 amino acids. Trimming removed 4 bases at V and 2 bases at J, with 12 bases between. CDR3 nucleotides: TGTGCCACCAGTGACCCTACTAGCCTCACAGATACGCAGTATTTT. This sequence encodes CATSDPTSLTDTQYF.